The rows below give T cell receptor beta chains drawn from one sample of a study of T cells in Graves' hyperthyroidism and ophthalmopathy. TCRdb ran MiXCR on the multiplex PCR reads and lists one entry per CDR3 protein. The sample carries hundreds of thousands of distinct CDR3 sequences, about 16% recorded once. The specimen sequenced was blood. The receptors stem from a woman aged 18-29 years with Graves' ophthalmopathy. Each CDR3 is given with its conserved first and last residue. The order of the fields is D gene, clone size, V gene, CDR3 length, J gene, CDR3 protein, CDR3 DNA. A D gene is named only where the DNA matches it firmly. Where a row states a size, it is once, few, many or the class of an expanded clone; other rows omit it.

TRBD1	many	TRBV7-2	16	TRBJ1-4	CASSLAQGDVNEKLFF	TGTGCCAGCAGCTTAGCACAGGGGGATGTTAATGAAAAACTGTTTTTT
NA	many	TRBV28	16	TRBJ2-5	CASSLLGDEGQETQYF	TGTGCCAGCAGTTTATTAGGGGACGAAGGGCAAGAGACCCAGTACTTC
TRBD1	many	TRBV20-1	16	TRBJ1-2	CSARDGTGGVNYGYTF	TGCAGTGCTAGAGATGGGACAGGGGGCGTGAACTATGGCTACACCTTC
NA	many	TRBV6-1	13	TRBJ1-2	CASSEGAGSDYTF	TGTGCCAGCAGTGAAGGGGCAGGTTCTGACTACACCTTC
NA	NA	TRBV14	15	TRBJ1-3	CASSQDRAGAGTIYF	TGTGCCAGCAGCCAAGATCGTGCAGGCGCAGGTACCATATATTTT
NA	many	TRBV7-8	14	TRBJ1-2	CASSPLGGNYGYTF	TGTGCCAGCAGCCCGCTGGGCGGGAACTATGGCTACACCTTC
NA	many	TRBV28	17	TRBJ1-5	CASSLGGTPYSNQPQHF	TGTGCCAGCAGTCTGGGGGGGACTCCATATAGCAATCAGCCCCAGCATTTT
TRBD2	many	TRBV6-5	15	TRBJ2-3	CASSYRRGGSDTQYF	TGTGCCAGCAGTTACCGGCGGGGGGGGTCAGATACGCAGTATTTT
TRBD1	many	TRBV5-6	15	TRBJ1-2	CASSLRGQGVYGYTF	TGTGCCAGCAGCTTGCGGGGACAGGGAGTCTATGGCTACACCTTC
TRBD1	NA	TRBV7-2	17	TRBJ2-2	CASSLVGQGTNTGELFF	TGTGCCAGCAGCTTAGTGGGACAGGGCACTAACACCGGGGAGCTGTTTTTT
NA	many	TRBV2	14	TRBJ2-5	CASTARLEAETQYF	TGTGCCAGCACGGCACGACTAGAGGCAGAGACCCAGTACTTC
NA	many	TRBV20-1	11	TRBJ2-7	CSGTDSYEQYF	TGCAGTGGGACGGACTCCTACGAGCAGTACTTC
NA	NA	TRBV20-1	14	TRBJ1-1	CSARAGGTEGEAFF	TGCAGTGCTAGGGCAGGTGGAACCGAGGGGGAAGCTTTCTTT
TRBD1	NA	TRBV7-2	15	TRBJ2-1	CASSSRDRGSNEQFF	TGTGCCAGCAGCTCCCGGGACAGGGGGAGCAATGAGCAGTTCTTC
NA	many	TRBV27	16	TRBJ2-7	CASSLGPIWSSYEQYF	TGTGCCAGCAGTTTAGGGCCGATATGGAGCTCCTACGAGCAGTACTTC
TRBD1	NA	TRBV20-1	14	TRBJ1-2	CSARDGQGAYGYTF	TGCAGTGCTAGAGATGGACAGGGGGCCTATGGCTACACCTTC
TRBD1	many	TRBV7-2	13	TRBJ1-2	CASSPAGQRGYTF	TGTGCCAGCAGCCCCGCGGGACAGAGGGGCTACACCTTC
NA	many	TRBV11-2	14	TRBJ2-7	CASTWGWSSYEQYF	TGTGCCAGCACCTGGGGGTGGAGCTCCTACGAGCAGTACTTC
NA	many	TRBV20-1	13	TRBJ1-5	CSASRSRNQPQHF	TGCAGTGCTAGCCGATCGAGGAATCAGCCCCAGCATTTT
NA	many	TRBV11-2	16	TRBJ2-6	CASSHDTYSGANVLTF	TGTGCCAGCAGCCATGACACCTACTCTGGGGCCAACGTCCTGACTTTC
NA	many	TRBV28	14	TRBJ2-4	CASSPPEAGTIQYF	TGTGCCAGCAGTCCCCCCGAGGCAGGCACCATTCAGTACTTC
NA	NA	TRBV4-1	15	TRBJ1-5	CASSQGGALNQPQHF	TGCGCCAGCAGCCAAGGAGGGGCGCTCAATCAGCCCCAGCATTTT
NA	many	TRBV2	15	TRBJ1-6	CASSLQTGDYSPLHF	TGTGCCAGCAGTCTGCAGACAGGAGACTATTCACCCCTCCACTTT
TRBD1	many	TRBV6-7	16	TRBJ1-4	CASSYHHGTGHEKLFF	TGTGCCAGCAGTTACCACCACGGGACAGGGCATGAAAAACTGTTTTTT
NA	many	TRBV29-1	15	TRBJ2-4	CSVEEWVLAKNIQYF	TGCAGCGTTGAAGAGTGGGTGCTAGCCAAAAACATTCAGTACTTC
NA	many	TRBV7-2	11	TRBJ2-7	CATLVSGEQYF	TGTGCCACCTTGGTCTCGGGGGAGCAGTACTTC
TRBD1	NA	TRBV13	13	TRBJ1-3	CAGRRQGAQTIYF	TGTGCCGGCAGGCGACAGGGGGCGCAGACCATATATTTT
NA	NA	TRBV4-2	17	TRBJ2-1	CASSQDPKRRGGNEQFF	TGTGCCAGCAGCCAAGATCCGAAGCGGAGGGGGGGCAATGAGCAGTTCTTC
TRBD1	NA	TRBV2	15	TRBJ2-7	CATLPGQGTPYEQYF	TGTGCCACCTTACCGGGACAGGGGACCCCCTACGAGCAGTACTTC
NA	many	TRBV6-1	14	TRBJ2-5	CASSEIGPPGTQYF	TGTGCCAGCAGTGAAATAGGACCCCCAGGGACCCAGTACTTC
NA	NA	TRBV7-3	17	TRBJ2-2	CASSLRRLRGRTWELFF	TGTGCCAGCAGCCTTAGAAGGCTCAGGGGAAGGACCTGGGAGCTGTTTTTT
TRBD2	many	TRBV7-3	15	TRBJ2-1	CASSPLAGAYNEQFF	TGTGCCAGCAGCCCATTAGCGGGAGCCTACAATGAGCAGTTCTTC